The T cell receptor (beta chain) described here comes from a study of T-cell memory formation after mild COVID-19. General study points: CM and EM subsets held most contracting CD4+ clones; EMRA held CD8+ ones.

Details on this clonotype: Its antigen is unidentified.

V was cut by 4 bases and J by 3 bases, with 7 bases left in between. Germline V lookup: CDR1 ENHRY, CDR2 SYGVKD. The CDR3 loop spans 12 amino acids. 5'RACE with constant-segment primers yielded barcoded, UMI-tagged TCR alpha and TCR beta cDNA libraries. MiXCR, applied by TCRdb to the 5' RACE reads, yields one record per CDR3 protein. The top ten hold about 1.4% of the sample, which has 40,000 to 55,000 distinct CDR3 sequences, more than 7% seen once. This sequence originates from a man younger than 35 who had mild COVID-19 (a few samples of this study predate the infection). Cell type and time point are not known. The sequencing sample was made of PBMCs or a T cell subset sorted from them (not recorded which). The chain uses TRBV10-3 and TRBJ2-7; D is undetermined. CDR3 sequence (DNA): TGTGCCATCAGTGTAAGGGACTACGAGCAGTACTTC. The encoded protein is CAISVRDYEQYF.